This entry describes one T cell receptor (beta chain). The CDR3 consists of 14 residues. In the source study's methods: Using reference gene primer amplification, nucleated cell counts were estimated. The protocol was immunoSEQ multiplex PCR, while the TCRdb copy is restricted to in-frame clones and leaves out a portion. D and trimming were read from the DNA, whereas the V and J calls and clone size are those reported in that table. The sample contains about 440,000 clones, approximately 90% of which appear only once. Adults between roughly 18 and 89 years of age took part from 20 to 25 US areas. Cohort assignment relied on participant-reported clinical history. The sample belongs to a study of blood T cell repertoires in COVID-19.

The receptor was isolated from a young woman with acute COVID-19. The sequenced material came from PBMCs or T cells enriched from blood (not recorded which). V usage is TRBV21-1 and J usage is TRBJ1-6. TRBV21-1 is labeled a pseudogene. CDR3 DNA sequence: TGTGCCAGCAACCCCCAGAGGGCTAATTCACCCCTCCACTTT. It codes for CASNPQRANSPLHF.